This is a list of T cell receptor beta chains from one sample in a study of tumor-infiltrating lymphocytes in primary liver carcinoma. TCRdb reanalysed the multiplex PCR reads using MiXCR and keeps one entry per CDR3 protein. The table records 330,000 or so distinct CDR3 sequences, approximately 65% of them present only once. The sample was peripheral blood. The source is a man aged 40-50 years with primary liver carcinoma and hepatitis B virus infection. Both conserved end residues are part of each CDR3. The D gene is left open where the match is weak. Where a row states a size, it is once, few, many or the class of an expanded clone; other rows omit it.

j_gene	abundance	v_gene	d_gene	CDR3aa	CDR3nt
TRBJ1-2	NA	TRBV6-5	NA	CASSSIQGFGYTF	TGTGCCAGTAGTTCCATACAGGGTTTCGGCTACACCTTC
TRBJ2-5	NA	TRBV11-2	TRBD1	CVSSLRTGQETQYF	TGTGTCAGCAGCCTCCGGACAGGGCAAGAGACCCAGTACTTC
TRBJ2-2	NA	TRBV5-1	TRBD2	CASSIGTSGTGELFF	TGCGCCAGCAGCATCGGGACTAGCGGGACTGGGGAGCTGTTTTTT
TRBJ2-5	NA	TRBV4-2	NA	CASNQDLTQETQYF	TGTGCCAGCAACCAAGATCTCACCCAAGAGACCCAGTACTTC
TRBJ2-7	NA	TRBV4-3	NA	CASSQVHRYEQYF	TGTGCTAGCAGCCAAGTCCATAGGTACGAGCAGTACTTC
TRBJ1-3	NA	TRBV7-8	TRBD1	CASSLVTGVGNTIYF	TGTGCCAGCAGCTTAGTGACAGGGGTAGGAAACACCATATATTTT
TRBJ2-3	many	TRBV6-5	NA	CASSSLGSGTDTQYF	TGTGCCAGCAGTTCTCTTGGGTCGGGCACAGATACGCAGTATTTT
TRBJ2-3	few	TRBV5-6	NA	CASSLTRDTYTDTQYF	TGTGCCAGCAGCTTGACAAGAGACACTTACACAGATACGCAGTATTTT
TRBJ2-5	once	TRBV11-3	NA	CATSIDRTETQYF	TGTGCCACCAGTATTGACAGGACGGAGACCCAGTACTTC
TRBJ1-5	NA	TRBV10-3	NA	CDISEGHSNQPQHF	TGTGACATCAGTGAGGGACACAGCAATCAGCCCCAGCATTTT
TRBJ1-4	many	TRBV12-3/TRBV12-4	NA	CASSFQGNPNEKLFF	TGTGCCAGCAGTTTCCAGGGTAATCCTAATGAAAAACTGTTTTTT
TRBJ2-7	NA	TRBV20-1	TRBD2	CSTSHPRLAVHEQYF	TGCAGTACTAGCCACCCCAGACTAGCGGTCCACGAGCAGTACTTC
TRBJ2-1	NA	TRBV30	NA	CAWSPSRNNEQFF	TGTGCCTGGAGTCCCAGCCGGAACAATGAGCAGTTCTTC
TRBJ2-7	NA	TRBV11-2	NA	CASSLGGPAVSSYEQYF	TGTGCCAGCAGCTTAGGGGGACCAGCGGTTAGCTCCTACGAGCAATACTTC
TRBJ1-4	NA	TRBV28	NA	CASGPSKLFF	TGTGCCAGCGGCCCCTCAAAACTGTTTTTT
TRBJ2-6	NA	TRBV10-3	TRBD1	CASRTGRSGANILTF	TGTGCCTCAAGGACAGGAAGGTCTGGGGCCAACATCCTGACTTTC
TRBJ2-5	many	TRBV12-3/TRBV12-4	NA	CASSGTLFGSETQYF	TGTGCCAGCAGTGGGACACTCTTTGGGTCAGAGACCCAGTACTTC
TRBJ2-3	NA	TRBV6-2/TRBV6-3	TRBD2	CASSPSLAGPPRGRPEHTQYF	TGTGCCAGCAGCCCCAGCCTAGCGGGCCCTCCCCGCGGGAGACCCGAGCATACGCAGTATTTT
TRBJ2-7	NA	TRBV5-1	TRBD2	CASSFLAGGGNEQYF	TGCGCCAGCAGCTTTTTGGCGGGAGGTGGCAACGAGCAGTACTTC
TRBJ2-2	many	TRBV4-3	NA	CASSQDENTGELFF	TGCGCCAGCAGCCAAGACGAGAACACCGGGGAGCTGTTTTTT
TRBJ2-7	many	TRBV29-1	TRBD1	CSAPWDRVAYEQYF	TGCAGCGCCCCCTGGGACAGGGTGGCCTACGAGCAGTACTTC
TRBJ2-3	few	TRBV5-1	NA	CASSLNGRTSTDTQYF	TGCGCCAGCAGCCTGAACGGCCGCACTAGCACAGATACGCAGTATTTT
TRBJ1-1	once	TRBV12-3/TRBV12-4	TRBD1	CASRMNRGLLTEAFF	TGTGCCAGCAGAATGAACAGGGGGCTTCTCACTGAAGCTTTCTTT
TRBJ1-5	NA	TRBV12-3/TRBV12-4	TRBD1	CASSLPHGQGGNQPRHF	TGTGCCAGCAGTTTACCCCACGGACAGGGCGGCAATCAGCCCCGGCATTTT
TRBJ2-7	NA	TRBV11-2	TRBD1	CVSSFTGEHEQYF	TGTGTCAGCAGTTTTACAGGGGAGCACGAACAGTACTTC
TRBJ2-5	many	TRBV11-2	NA	CASSLAGAYQETQYF	TGTGCCAGCAGCTTAGCGGGAGCGTACCAAGAGACCCAGTACTTC
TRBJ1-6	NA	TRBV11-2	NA	CASSRTGLESAPLHF	TGTGCCAGCAGTAGAACAGGGCTAGAGTCTGCACCCCTCCACTTT
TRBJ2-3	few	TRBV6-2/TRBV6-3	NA	CASSYGQGNTDTQYF	TGTGCCAGCAGTTACGGTCAGGGGAACACAGATACGCAGTATTTT